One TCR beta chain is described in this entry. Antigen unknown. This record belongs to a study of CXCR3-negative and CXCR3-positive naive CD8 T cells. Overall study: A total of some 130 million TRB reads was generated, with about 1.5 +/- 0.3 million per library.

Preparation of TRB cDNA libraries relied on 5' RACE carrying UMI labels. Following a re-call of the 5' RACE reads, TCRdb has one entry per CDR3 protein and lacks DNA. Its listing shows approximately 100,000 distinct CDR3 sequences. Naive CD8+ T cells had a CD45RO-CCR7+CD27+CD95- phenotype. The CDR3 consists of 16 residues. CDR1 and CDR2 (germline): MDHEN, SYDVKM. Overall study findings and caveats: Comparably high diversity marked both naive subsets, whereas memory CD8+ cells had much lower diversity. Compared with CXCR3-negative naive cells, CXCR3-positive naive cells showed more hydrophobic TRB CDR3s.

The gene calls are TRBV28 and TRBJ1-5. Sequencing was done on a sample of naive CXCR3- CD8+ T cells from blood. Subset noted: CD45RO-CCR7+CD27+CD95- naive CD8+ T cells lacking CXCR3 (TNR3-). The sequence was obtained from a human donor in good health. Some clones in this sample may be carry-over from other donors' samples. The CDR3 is CASSLGIGYSNQPQHF.